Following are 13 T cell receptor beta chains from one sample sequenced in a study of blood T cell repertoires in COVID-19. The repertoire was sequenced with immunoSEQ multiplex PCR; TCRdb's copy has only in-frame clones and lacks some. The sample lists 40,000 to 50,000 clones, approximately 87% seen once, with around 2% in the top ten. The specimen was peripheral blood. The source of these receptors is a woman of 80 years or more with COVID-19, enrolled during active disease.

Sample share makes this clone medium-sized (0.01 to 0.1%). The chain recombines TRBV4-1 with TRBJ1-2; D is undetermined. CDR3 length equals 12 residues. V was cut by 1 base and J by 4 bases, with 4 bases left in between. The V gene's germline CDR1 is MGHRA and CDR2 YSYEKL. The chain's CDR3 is CASSQAGYGYTF. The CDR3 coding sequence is TGCGCCAGCAGCCAAGCCGGCTATGGCTACACCTTC.

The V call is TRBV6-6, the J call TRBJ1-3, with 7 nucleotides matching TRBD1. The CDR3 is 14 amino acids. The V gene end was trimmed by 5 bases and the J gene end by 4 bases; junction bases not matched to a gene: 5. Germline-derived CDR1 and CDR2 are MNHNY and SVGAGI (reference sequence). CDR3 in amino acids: CASSQGGAGNTIYF. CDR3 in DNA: TGTGCCAGCAGTCAAGGGGGCGCAGGAAACACCATATATTTT.

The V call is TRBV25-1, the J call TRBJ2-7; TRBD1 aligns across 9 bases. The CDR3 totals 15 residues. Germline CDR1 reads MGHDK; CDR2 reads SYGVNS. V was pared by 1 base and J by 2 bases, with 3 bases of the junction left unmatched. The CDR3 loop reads CASSESGTGTYEQYF. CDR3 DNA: TGTGCCAGCAGTGAATCCGGGACAGGGACCTACGAGCAGTACTTC.

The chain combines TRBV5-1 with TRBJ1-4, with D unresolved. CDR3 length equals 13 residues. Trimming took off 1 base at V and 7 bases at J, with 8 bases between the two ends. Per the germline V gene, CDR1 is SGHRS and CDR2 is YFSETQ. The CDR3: CASSLREGEKLFF. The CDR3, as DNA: TGCGCCAGCAGCTTGAGGGAGGGTGAAAAACTGTTTTTT. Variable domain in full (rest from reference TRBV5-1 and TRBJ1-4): KAGVTQTPRYLIKTRGQQVTLSCSPISGHRSVSWYQQTPGQGLQFLFEYFSETQRNKGNFPGRFSGRQFSNSRSEMNVSTLELGDSALYLCASSLREGEKLFFGSGTQLSVL.

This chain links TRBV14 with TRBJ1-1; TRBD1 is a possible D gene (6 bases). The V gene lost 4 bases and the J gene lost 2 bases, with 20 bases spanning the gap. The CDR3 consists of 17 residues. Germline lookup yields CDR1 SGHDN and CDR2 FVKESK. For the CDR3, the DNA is TGTGCCAGCAGCCGGACCCTATCCGGGACATCAAACACTGAAGCTTTCTTT. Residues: CASSRTLSGTSNTEAFF.

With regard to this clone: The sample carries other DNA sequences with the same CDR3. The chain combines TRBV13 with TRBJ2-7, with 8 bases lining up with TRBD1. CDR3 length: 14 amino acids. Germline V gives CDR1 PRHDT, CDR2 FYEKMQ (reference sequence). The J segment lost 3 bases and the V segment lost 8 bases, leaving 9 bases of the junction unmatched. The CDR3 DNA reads TGTGCCAGCCGTCCCGGGACAGGTGGCTACGAGCAGTACTTC. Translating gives CASRPGTGGYEQYF.

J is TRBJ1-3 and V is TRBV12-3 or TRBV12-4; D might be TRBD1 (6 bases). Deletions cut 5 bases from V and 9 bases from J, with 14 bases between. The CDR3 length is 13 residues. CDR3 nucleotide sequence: TGTGCCAGCAGTACGACAGGCCCTGTCACCATATATTTT. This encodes CASSTTGPVTIYF.

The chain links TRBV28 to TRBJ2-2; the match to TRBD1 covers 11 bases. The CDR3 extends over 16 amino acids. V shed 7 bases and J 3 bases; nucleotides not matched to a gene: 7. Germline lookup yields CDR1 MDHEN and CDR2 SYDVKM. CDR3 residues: CASKRRDRGDTGELFF. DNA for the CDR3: TGTGCCAGCAAGCGCCGGGACAGGGGGGACACCGGGGAGCTGTTTTTT. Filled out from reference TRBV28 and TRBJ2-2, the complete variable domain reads DVKVTQSSRYLVKRTGEKVFLECVQDMDHENMFWYRQDPGLGLRLIYFSYDVKMKEKGDIPEGYSVSREKKERFSLILESASTNQTSMYLCASKRRDRGDTGELFFGEGSRLTVL.

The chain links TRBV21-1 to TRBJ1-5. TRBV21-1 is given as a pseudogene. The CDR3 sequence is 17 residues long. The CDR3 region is CASSKVRRGYSNQPQHF. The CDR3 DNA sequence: TGTGCCAGCAGCAAAGTAAGGCGGGGTTATAGCAATCAGCCCCAGCATTTT.

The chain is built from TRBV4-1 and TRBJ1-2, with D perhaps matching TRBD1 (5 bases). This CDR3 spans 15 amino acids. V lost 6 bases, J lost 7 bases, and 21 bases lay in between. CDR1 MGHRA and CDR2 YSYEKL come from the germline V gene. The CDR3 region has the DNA TGCGCCAGCAGGGGGGGTCAGGCTCTATATGGTGGCTACACCTTC. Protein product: CASRGGQALYGGYTF.

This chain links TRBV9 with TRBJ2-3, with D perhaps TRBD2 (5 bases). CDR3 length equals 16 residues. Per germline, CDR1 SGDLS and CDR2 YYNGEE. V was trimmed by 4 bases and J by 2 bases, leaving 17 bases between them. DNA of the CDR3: TGTGCCAGCAGCCCCGAGGTGAGGGTAACCACAGATACGCAGTATTTT. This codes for CASSPEVRVTTDTQYF.

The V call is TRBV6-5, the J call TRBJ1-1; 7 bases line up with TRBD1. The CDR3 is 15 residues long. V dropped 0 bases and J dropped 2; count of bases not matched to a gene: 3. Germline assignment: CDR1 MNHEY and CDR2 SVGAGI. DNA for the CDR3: TGTGCCAGCAGTTACTCGAGGGACAGAAACACTGAAGCTTTCTTT. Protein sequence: CASSYSRDRNTEAFF.

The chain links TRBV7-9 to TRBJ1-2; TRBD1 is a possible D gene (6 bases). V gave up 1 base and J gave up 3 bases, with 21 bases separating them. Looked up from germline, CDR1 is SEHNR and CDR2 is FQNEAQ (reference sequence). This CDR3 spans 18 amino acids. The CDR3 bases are TGTGCCAGCAGCTTAGAGGGCGTGGGAACAGGGACATACTATGGCTACACCTTC. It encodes CASSLEGVGTGTYYGYTF.